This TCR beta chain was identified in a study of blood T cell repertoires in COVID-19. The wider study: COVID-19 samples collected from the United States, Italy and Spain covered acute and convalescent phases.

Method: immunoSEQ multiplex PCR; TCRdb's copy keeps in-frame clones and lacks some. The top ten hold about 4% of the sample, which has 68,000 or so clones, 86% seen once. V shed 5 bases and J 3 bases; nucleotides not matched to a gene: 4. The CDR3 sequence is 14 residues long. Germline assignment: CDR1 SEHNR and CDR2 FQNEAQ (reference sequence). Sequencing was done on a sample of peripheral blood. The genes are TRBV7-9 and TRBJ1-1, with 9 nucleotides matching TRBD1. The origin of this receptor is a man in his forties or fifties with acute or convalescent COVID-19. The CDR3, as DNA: TGTGCCAGCAGCCCCCGGGACAGGGACACTGAAGCTTTCTTT. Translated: CASSPRDRDTEAFF.